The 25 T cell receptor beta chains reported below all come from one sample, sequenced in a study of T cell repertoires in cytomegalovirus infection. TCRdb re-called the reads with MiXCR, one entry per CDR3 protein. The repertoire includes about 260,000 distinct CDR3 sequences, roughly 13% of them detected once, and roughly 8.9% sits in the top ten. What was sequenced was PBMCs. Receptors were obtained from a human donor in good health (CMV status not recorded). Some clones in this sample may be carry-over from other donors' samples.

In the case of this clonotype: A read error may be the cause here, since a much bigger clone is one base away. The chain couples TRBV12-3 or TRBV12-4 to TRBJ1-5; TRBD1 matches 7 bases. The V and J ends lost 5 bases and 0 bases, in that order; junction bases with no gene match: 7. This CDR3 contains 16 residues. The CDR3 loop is CASSPQQGNSNQPQHF. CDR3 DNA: TGTGCCAGCAGTCCGCAACAGGGGAATAGCAATCAGCCCCAGCATTTT.

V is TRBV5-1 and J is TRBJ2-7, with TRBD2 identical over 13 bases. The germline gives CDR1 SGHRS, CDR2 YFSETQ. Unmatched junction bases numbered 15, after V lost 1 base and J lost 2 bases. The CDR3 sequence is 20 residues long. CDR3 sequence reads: CASSLFPRPITSGRAYEQYF. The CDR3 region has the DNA TGCGCCAGCAGCTTGTTCCCACGGCCCATAACTAGCGGGAGGGCCTACGAGCAGTACTTC. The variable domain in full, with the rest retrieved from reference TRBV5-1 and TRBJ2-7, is KAGVTQTPRYLIKTRGQQVTLSCSPISGHRSVSWYQQTPGQGLQFLFEYFSETQRNKGNFPGRFSGRQFSNSRSEMNVSTLELGDSALYLCASSLFPRPITSGRAYEQYFGPGTRLTVT.

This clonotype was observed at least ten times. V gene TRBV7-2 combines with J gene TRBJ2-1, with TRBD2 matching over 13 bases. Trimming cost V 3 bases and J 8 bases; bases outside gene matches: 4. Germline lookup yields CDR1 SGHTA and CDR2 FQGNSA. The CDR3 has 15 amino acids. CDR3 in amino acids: CASSFTSGRADEQFF. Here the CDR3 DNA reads TGTGCCAGCAGCTTTACTAGCGGGAGGGCCGATGAGCAGTTCTTC. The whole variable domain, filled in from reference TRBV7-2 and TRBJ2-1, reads GAGVSQSPSNKVTEKGKDVELRCDPISGHTALYWYRQSLGQGLEFLIYFQGNSAPDKSGLPSDRFSAERTGGSVSTLTIQRTQQEDSAVYLCASSFTSGRADEQFFGPGTRLTVL.

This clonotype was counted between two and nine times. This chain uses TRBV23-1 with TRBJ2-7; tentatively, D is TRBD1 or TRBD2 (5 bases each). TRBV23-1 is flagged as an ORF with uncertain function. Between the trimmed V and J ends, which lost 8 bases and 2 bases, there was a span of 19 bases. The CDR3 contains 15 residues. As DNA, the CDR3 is TGCGCCAGCTGCCTGGCACAGCGGACAACCTACGAGCAGTACTTC. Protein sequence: CASCLAQRTTYEQYF.

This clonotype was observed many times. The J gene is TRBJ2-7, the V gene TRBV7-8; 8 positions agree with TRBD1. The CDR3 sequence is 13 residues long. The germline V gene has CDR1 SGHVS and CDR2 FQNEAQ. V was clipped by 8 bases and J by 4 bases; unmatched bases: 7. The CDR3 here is CASAGQEIYEQYF. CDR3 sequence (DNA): TGTGCCAGCGCGGGACAGGAGATATACGAGCAGTACTTC. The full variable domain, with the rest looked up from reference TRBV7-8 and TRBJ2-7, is GAGVSQSPRYKVAKRGQDVALRCDPISGHVSLFWYQQALGQGPEFLTYFQNEAQLDKSGLPSDRFFAERPEGSVSTLKIQRTQQEDSAVYLCASAGQEIYEQYFGPGTRLTVT.

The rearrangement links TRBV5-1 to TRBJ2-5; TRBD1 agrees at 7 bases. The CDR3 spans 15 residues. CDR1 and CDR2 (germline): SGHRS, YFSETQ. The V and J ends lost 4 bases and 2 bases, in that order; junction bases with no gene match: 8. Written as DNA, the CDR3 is TGCGCCAGCAGCGACCAGGGACAGAAACAAGAGACCCAGTACTTC. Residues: CASSDQGQKQETQYF. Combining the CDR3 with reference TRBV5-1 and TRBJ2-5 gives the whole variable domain KAGVTQTPRYLIKTRGQQVTLSCSPISGHRSVSWYQQTPGQGLQFLFEYFSETQRNKGNFPGRFSGRQFSNSRSEMNVSTLELGDSALYLCASSDQGQKQETQYFGPGTRLLVL.

CDR3 sequence reads: CASSFVMGGGQPQHF. The CDR3, as DNA: TGTGCCAGCAGTTTTGTAATGGGCGGGGGTCAGCCCCAGCATTTT. V usage is TRBV28 and J usage is TRBJ1-5; D possibly corresponds to TRBD1 (5 bases). This CDR3 is built from 15 residues. In germline, CDR1 is MDHEN, CDR2 SYDVKM. V gave up 3 bases and J gave up 6 bases, with 15 bases separating them. The full variable domain, its missing parts supplied by reference TRBV28 and TRBJ1-5, is DVKVTQSSRYLVKRTGEKVFLECVQDMDHENMFWYRQDPGLGLRLIYFSYDVKMKEKGDIPEGYSVSREKKERFSLILESASTNQTSMYLCASSFVMGGGQPQHFGDGTRLSIL.

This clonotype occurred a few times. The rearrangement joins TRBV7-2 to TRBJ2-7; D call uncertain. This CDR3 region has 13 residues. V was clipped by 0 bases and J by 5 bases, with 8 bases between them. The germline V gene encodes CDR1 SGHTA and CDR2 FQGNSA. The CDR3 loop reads CASSLAFGHEQYF. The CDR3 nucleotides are TGTGCCAGCAGCTTAGCGTTTGGGCACGAGCAGTACTTC.

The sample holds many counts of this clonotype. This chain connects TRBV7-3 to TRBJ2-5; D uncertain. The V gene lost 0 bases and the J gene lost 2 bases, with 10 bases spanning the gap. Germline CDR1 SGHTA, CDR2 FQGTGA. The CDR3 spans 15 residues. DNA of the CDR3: TGTGCCAGCAGCTTAACGCCAGGCCTACAAGAGACCCAGTACTTC. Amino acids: CASSLTPGLQETQYF.

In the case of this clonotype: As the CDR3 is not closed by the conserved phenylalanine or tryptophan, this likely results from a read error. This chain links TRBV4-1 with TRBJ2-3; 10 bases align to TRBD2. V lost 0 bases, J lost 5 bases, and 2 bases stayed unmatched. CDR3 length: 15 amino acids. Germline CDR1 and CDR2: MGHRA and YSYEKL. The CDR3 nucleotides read TGCGCCAGCAGCCAAGAAGCTAGCGGGGGAGATACGCAGTATTCT. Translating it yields CASSQEASGGDTQYS.

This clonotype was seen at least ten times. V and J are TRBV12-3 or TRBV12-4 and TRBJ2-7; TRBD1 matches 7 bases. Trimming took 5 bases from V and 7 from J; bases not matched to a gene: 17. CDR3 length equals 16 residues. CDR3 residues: CASSQGSVQGLGEQYF. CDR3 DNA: TGTGCCAGCAGTCAGGGATCTGTACAGGGGTTAGGAGAGCAGTACTTC.

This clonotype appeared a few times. The CDR3 nucleotides are TGTGCCAGCAGCTTAGAGGGTAGCGGGAGGAACAATGAGCAGTTCTTC. Protein sequence: CASSLEGSGRNNEQFF. This chain uses TRBV13 with TRBJ2-1; the match to TRBD2 covers 10 bases. There are 16 residues in the CDR3. The junction had 5 bases not matched to a gene; V was cut back by 1 base and J by 5 bases. Looked up from germline, CDR1 is PRHDT and CDR2 is FYEKMQ (reference sequence).

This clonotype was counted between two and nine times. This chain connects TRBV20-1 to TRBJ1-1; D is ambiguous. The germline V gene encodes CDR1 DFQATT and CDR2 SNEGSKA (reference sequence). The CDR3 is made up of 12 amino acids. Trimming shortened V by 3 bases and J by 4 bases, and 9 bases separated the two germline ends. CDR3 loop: CSASWQLTEAFF. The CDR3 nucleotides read TGCAGTGCTAGTTGGCAGCTCACTGAAGCTTTCTTT.

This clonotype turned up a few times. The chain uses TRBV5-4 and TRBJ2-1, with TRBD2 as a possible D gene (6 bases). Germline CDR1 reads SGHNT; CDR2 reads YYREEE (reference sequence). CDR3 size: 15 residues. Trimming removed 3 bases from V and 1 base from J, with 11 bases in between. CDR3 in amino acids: CASSSLANSYNEQFF. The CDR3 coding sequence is TGTGCCAGCAGCTCACTAGCCAATTCCTACAATGAGCAGTTCTTC.

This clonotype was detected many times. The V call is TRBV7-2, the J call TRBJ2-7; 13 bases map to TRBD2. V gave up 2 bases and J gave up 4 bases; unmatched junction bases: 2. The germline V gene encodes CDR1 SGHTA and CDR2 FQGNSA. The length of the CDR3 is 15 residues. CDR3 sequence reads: CASSLTTSGRYEQYF. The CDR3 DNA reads TGTGCCAGCAGCTTAACGACTAGCGGGAGGTACGAGCAGTACTTC.

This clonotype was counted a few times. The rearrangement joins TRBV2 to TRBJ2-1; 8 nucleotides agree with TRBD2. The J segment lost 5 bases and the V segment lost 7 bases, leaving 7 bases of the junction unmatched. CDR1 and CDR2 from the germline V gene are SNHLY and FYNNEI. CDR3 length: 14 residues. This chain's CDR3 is CASIGGGTNNEQFF. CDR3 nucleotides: TGTGCCAGCATCGGCGGGGGGACAAACAATGAGCAGTTCTTC. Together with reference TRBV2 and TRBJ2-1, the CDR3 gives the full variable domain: EPEVTQTPSHQVTQMGQEVILRCVPISNHLYFYWYRQILGQKVEFLVSFYNNEISEKSEIFDDQFSVERPDGSNFTLKIRSTKLEDSAMYFCASIGGGTNNEQFFGPGTRLTVL.

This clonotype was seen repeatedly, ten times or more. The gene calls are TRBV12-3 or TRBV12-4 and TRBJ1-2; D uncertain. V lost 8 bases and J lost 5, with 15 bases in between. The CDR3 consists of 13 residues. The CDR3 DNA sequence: TGTGCCAGCGGGTCACGGGGTTGGTATGGCTACACCTTC. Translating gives CASGSRGWYGYTF.

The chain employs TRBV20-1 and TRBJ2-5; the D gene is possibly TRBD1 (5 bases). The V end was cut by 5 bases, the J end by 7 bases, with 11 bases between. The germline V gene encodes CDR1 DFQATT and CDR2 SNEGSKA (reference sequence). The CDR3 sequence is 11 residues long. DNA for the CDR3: TGCAGTGCTCCGCAGGGATCGACCCAGTACTTC. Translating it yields CSAPQGSTQYF.

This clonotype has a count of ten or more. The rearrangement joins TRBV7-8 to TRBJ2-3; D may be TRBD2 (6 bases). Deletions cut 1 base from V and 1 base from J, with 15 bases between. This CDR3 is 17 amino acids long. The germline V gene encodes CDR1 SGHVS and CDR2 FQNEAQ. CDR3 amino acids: CASSLEASAYGTDTQYF. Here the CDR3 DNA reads TGTGCCAGCAGCTTAGAAGCTAGCGCCTACGGCACAGATACGCAGTATTTT.

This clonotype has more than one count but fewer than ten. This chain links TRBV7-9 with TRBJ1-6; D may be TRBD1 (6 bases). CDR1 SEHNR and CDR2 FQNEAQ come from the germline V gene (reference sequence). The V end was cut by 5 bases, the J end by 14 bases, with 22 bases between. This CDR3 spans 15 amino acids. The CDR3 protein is CASSPAGAGKVALHF. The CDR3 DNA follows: TGTGCCAGCAGCCCTGCGGGGGCAGGGAAAGTGGCCCTCCACTTT. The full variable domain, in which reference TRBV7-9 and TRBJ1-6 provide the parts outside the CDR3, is DTGVSQNPRHKITKRGQNVTFRCDPISEHNRLYWYRQTLGQGPEFLTYFQNEAQLEKSRLLSDRFSAERPKGSFSTLEIQRTEQGDSAMYLCASSPAGAGKVALHFGNGTRLTVT.

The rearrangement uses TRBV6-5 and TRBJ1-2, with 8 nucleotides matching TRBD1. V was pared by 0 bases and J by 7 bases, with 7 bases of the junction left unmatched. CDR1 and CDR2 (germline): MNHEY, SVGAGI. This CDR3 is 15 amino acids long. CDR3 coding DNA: TGTGCCAGCAGTTACTCTTGGACAGGGACGGGTGGCTACACCTTC. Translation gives CASSYSWTGTGGYTF.

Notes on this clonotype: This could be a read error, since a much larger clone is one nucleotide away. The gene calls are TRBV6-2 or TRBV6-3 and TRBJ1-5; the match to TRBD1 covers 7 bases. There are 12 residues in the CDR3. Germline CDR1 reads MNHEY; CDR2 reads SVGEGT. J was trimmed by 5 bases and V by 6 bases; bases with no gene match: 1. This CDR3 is CASRTGHQPQHF. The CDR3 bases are TGTGCCAGCAGGACAGGGCATCAGCCCCAGCATTTT.

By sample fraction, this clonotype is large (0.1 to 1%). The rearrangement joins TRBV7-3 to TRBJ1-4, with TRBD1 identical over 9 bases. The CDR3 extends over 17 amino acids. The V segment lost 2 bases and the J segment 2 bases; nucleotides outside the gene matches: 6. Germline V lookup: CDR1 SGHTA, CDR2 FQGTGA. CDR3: CASSLGRDRATNEKLFF. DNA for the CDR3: TGTGCCAGCAGCTTAGGCCGGGACAGGGCGACTAATGAAAAACTGTTTTTT.

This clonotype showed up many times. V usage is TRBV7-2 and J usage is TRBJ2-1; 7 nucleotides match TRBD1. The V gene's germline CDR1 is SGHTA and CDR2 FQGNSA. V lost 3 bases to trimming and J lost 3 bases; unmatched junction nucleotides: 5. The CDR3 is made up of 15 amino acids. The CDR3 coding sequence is TGTGCCAGCAGCTTCCCAGGACAGGTCTACAATGAGCAGTTCTTC. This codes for CASSFPGQVYNEQFF. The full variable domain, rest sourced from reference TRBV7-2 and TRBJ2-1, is GAGVSQSPSNKVTEKGKDVELRCDPISGHTALYWYRQSLGQGLEFLIYFQGNSAPDKSGLPSDRFSAERTGGSVSTLTIQRTQQEDSAVYLCASSFPGQVYNEQFFGPGTRLTVL.

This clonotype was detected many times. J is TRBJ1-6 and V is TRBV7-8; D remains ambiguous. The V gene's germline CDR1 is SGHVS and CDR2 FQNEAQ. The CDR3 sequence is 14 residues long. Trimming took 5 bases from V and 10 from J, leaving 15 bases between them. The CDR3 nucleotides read TGTGCCAGCAGCACGTTCGACCGGGAGTCACCCCTCCACTTT. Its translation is CASSTFDRESPLHF.